Below are 23 T cell receptor beta chains sequenced from a single sample in a study of T cell repertoires in cytomegalovirus infection. TCRdb redid the calling of the reads with MiXCR, one entry per CDR3 protein. The data contain about 190,000 distinct CDR3 sequences, 28% of them seen just once; the ten biggest clones take up 31%. Sample: PBMCs. These receptors were collected from a human donor in good health (CMV status not recorded). Some clones in this sample may be carry-over from other donors' samples.

This clonotype appeared a few times. The V gene is TRBV7-8, the J gene TRBJ1-1; D ambiguous. This CDR3 contains 15 residues. Trimming took off 0 bases at V and 2 bases at J, with 10 bases between the two ends. CDR1 and CDR2 from the germline V gene are SGHVS and FQNEAQ. The CDR3 loop reads CASSLAVGVNTEAFF. In DNA form, the CDR3 reads TGTGCCAGCAGCTTAGCGGTCGGGGTCAACACTGAAGCTTTCTTT.

The CDR3 bases are TGCGCCAGCAGCCAAGTGGCAGGGAACACTGAAGCTTTCTTT. It yields the protein CASSQVAGNTEAFF. The chain recombines TRBV4-1 with TRBJ1-1, with D unresolved. The CDR3 contains 14 residues. Between the trimmed V and J ends, which lost 1 base and 1 base, there was a span of 7 bases. Germline CDR1 MGHRA, CDR2 YSYEKL.

The chain is built from TRBV27 and TRBJ1-5, with D perhaps matching TRBD1 (6 bases). Germline V gene data show CDR1 as MNHEY and CDR2 as SMNVEV (reference sequence). The CDR3 is 14 residues long. V dropped 4 bases and J dropped 3 bases, with 10 bases sitting between them. DNA of the CDR3: TGTGCCAGCAGTTCAACAGGGTTCAATCAGCCCCAGCATTTT. Residues: CASSSTGFNQPQHF.

The rearrangement links TRBV15 to TRBJ2-3; tentative D call: TRBD1 (6 bases). The length of the CDR3 is 15 residues. V lost 5 bases and J lost 2, with 14 bases in between. Germline CDR1 and CDR2: LNHNV and YYDKDF (reference sequence). CDR3 bases: TGTGCCACCAGCGGGGGCGCGCGGAACACAGATACGCAGTATTTT. Its translation is CATSGGARNTDTQYF.

This chain joins TRBV11-2 and TRBJ2-1; 8 nucleotides line up with TRBD1. Germline lookup yields CDR1 SGHAT and CDR2 FQNNGV. Losses at the gene ends were 1 base for V and 3 bases for J; bases not matched to a gene: 2. This CDR3 is built from 15 residues. The CDR3 spells CASSLVRGLYNEQFF. The CDR3, as DNA: TGTGCCAGCAGCTTAGTCAGGGGGCTCTACAATGAGCAGTTCTTC.

About this clonotype: A much larger clone differs from this one at a single base, so this may be a read error. The chain uses TRBV7-2 and TRBJ2-2, with D uncertain. Germline V gene sequence: CDR1 SGHTA, CDR2 FQGNSA. The CDR3 consists of 10 residues. The DNA of the CDR3 is TGTGTCAGCAGCTTTACGGAGCTGTTTTTT. It is translated as CVSSFTELFF.

V usage is TRBV14 and J usage is TRBJ1-1, with 9 positions matching TRBD1. Germline V gene data show CDR1 as SGHDN and CDR2 as FVKESK. Trimming removed 5 bases from V and 4 bases from J; junction bases left unmatched: 8. CDR3 size: 15 residues. This CDR3 reads CASSLQGAGGTEAFF. The CDR3 nucleotides are TGTGCCAGCAGCTTACAGGGGGCTGGGGGCACTGAAGCTTTCTTT.

The chain joins TRBV6-8 to TRBJ1-2; 8 bases line up with TRBD1. This CDR3 contains 15 residues. J lost 8 bases, V lost 5 bases, and 13 bases had no gene match. Germline V gene lookup returns CDR1 MNHGY and CDR2 SAAAGT. CDR3 in amino acids: CASSPPGQEGFGYTF. For the CDR3, the DNA is TGTGCCAGCAGTCCGCCGGGACAGGAGGGGTTCGGCTACACCTTC.

The sample holds a few counts of this clonotype. This chain links TRBV5-6 with TRBJ2-1, with D hard to call. Trimming stripped 0 bases from V and 3 bases from J, with 10 bases between. Germline CDR1 and CDR2: SGHDT and YYEEEE. This CDR3 spans 15 amino acids. The CDR3 nucleotides read TGTGCCAGCAGCTTGGGGCGAACCCTCTACAATGAGCAGTTCTTC. This gives the protein CASSLGRTLYNEQFF.

This chain connects TRBV20-1 to TRBJ1-2; D is unresolved. V was trimmed by 2 bases and J by 13 bases, leaving 14 bases between them. CDR1 DFQATT and CDR2 SNEGSKA come from the germline V gene (reference sequence). This CDR3 is 11 amino acids long. The CDR3 region has the DNA TGCAGTGCTAGATCCTCAGTTGGATTCACCTTC. Protein product: CSARSSVGFTF.

This chain links TRBV3-1 with TRBJ2-5; 13 bases line up with TRBD2. This CDR3 is built from 16 residues. Germline V CDR1 and CDR2: LGHDT, YNNKEL (reference sequence). Trimming cost V 1 base and J 5 bases; bases outside gene matches: 4. The CDR3 here is CASSQVTSGGHETQYF. DNA for the CDR3: TGTGCCAGCAGCCAAGTGACTAGCGGGGGGCACGAGACCCAGTACTTC.

This clonotype was observed many times. This chain joins TRBV5-8 and TRBJ2-1, with 8 bases that match TRBD1. The germline CDR1 and CDR2 sequences are SGHTS and YDEGEE. V was pared by 0 bases and J by 6 bases, with 5 bases of the junction left unmatched. This CDR3 has 15 residues. CDR3 region: CASSLVVQGVNEQFF. Written as DNA, the CDR3 is TGTGCCAGCAGCTTGGTGGTACAGGGGGTCAATGAGCAGTTCTTC.

This clonotype was counted a few times. J is TRBJ1-5 and V is TRBV20-1; D gene ambiguous. Germline lookup yields CDR1 DFQATT and CDR2 SNEGSKA (reference sequence). The CDR3 loop spans 15 amino acids. Trimming shortened V by 3 bases and J by 4 bases, and 16 bases separated the two germline ends. CDR3 residues: CSASGAPERNQPQHF. CDR3 sequence (DNA): TGCAGTGCTAGTGGAGCCCCTGAAAGGAATCAGCCCCAGCATTTT.

The V gene is TRBV20-1, the J gene TRBJ2-3; the D gene is possibly TRBD1 (6 bases). CDR3 length: 12 residues. V was shortened by 8 bases and J by 0 bases, with 9 bases between the two germline ends. CDR1 and CDR2 from the germline V gene are DFQATT and SNEGSKA (reference sequence). This CDR3 reads CSSTGSTDTQYF. CDR3 DNA: TGCAGTTCCACAGGGAGCACAGATACGCAGTATTTT.

There are many counts of this clonotype. This chain links TRBV7-8 with TRBJ1-1; no clear D gene. Per germline, CDR1 SGHVS and CDR2 FQNEAQ. The V gene lost 6 bases and the J gene lost 1 base, with 24 bases spanning the gap. The CDR3 has 18 residues. The CDR3 sequence is CASRHRPLPLDSNTEAFF. Written as DNA, the CDR3 is TGTGCCAGCAGACACCGCCCCCTTCCCCTAGACTCGAACACTGAAGCTTTCTTT.

This clonotype turned up a few times. The chain employs TRBV2 and TRBJ2-7, with D possibly being TRBD1 or TRBD2 (5 bases each). Trimming removed 6 bases at V and 5 bases at J, with 14 bases between. In germline, CDR1 is SNHLY, CDR2 FYNNEI. The CDR3 contains 13 residues. The CDR3 protein is CASSPRGTNEQYF. The CDR3 nucleotides read TGTGCCAGCAGCCCTCGGGGCACGAACGAGCAGTACTTC.

This clonotype was seen only a few times. The V gene is TRBV12-3 or TRBV12-4, the J gene TRBJ1-4; D gene ambiguous. The CDR3 has 15 amino acids. V was trimmed by 6 bases and J by 3 bases, leaving 14 bases between them. This CDR3 is CASSPWGGANEKLFF. CDR3 in DNA: TGTGCCAGCAGCCCCTGGGGAGGAGCTAATGAAAAACTGTTTTTT.

The V and J genes are TRBV6-6 and TRBJ1-3; TRBD1 agrees at 7 bases. In germline, CDR1 is MNHNY, CDR2 SVGAGI (reference sequence). With 6 bases clipped from V and 0 bases from J, the junction kept 8 bases outside the gene matches. CDR3 length: 16 amino acids. The CDR3 bases are TGTGCCAGCAGCCAGCCCACAGGGGCCTCTGGAAACACCATATATTTT. Translation gives CASSQPTGASGNTIYF.

V is TRBV24-1 and J is TRBJ2-3; D is unresolved. The CDR3 is 15 amino acids. V was cut by 0 bases and J by 2 bases, with 8 bases left in between. CDR1 KGHDR and CDR2 SFDVKD come from the germline V gene. The CDR3 coding sequence is TGTGCCACCAGTGATTTGCTGGACCCCACAGATACGCAGTATTTT. It translates to CATSDLLDPTDTQYF.

This clonotype appeared a few times. This chain links TRBV6-4 with TRBJ2-5; D ambiguous. This CDR3 has 13 amino acids. The V and J ends lost 3 bases and 1 base respectively, with 6 bases between them. Germline loops: CDR1 MRHNA, CDR2 SNTAGT. The CDR3 loop is CASSEGPQETQYF. The CDR3 coding sequence is TGTGCCAGCAGTGAAGGGCCCCAAGAGACCCAGTACTTC.

The V gene is TRBV2, the J gene TRBJ1-2, with 7 positions matching TRBD1. The CDR3 has 13 residues. The junction had 1 base not matched to a gene; V was cut back by 1 base and J by 5 bases. Germline assignment: CDR1 SNHLY and CDR2 FYNNEI. This chain's CDR3 is CASSEGDRYGYTF. The CDR3 bases are TGTGCCAGCAGTGAAGGGGACAGATATGGCTACACCTTC.

In its sample, this clonotype was seen a few times. The chain uses TRBV6-6 and TRBJ1-2; possibly TRBD1 for D (5 bases). Trimming took 5 bases from V and 8 from J, leaving 18 bases between them. The CDR3 runs 14 residues. Per the germline V gene, CDR1 is MNHNY and CDR2 is SVGAGI (reference sequence). DNA for the CDR3: TGTGCCAGCAGTCGCTCGGGACTAGGGGAAGGCTACACCTTC. Its protein product is CASSRSGLGEGYTF.

The gene calls are TRBV19 and TRBJ1-1; no reliable D call. The CDR3 covers 13 residues. Deletions cut 1 base from V and 3 bases from J, with 6 bases between. Looked up from germline, CDR1 is LNHDA and CDR2 is SQIVND (reference sequence). The CDR3 loop is CASSIVTDTEAFF. In DNA form, the CDR3 reads TGTGCCAGTAGTATAGTCACAGACACTGAAGCTTTCTTT.